This TCR beta chain was profiled in a study of CD8 T cells in Susac syndrome. V was clipped by 6 bases and J by 2 bases; unmatched bases: 6. This CDR3 has 15 residues. Germline assignment: CDR1 MDHEN and CDR2 SYDVKM. Random hexamers were used to reverse transcribe the RNA input (roughly 0.5 to 1 ug). Each CDR3 protein is one row after TCRdb ran MiXCR on the immunoSEQ multiplex PCR reads. The sample includes around 130,000 distinct CDR3 sequences, around nine tenths seen only once; the top ten take 0.2% to 0.25%. CD8+ and CD4+ blood T cells underwent TCR beta sequencing. Sequenced: CD8+ T cells from PBMCs. The J gene is TRBJ2-1, the V gene TRBV28, with 8 positions matching TRBD2. This TCR was sampled from a human donor with multiple sclerosis. As DNA, the CDR3 is TGTGCCAGCAGACAATTAGCGGGACCCTACAATGAGCAGTTCTTC. This translates into CASRQLAGPYNEQFF. The variable domain in full, completed from reference TRBV28 and TRBJ2-1, reads DVKVTQSSRYLVKRTGEKVFLECVQDMDHENMFWYRQDPGLGLRLIYFSYDVKMKEKGDIPEGYSVSREKKERFSLILESASTNQTSMYLCASRQLAGPYNEQFFGPGTRLTVL.